This TCR beta chain derives from a study of blood T cell repertoires in COVID-19. At the level of the study: Sample material is recorded as cDNA or gDNA derived from T cells, B-cell-depleted T cells, or PBMCs.

Germline CDR1 SNHLY, CDR2 FYNNEI. The CDR3 totals 14 residues. The J segment lost 5 bases and the V segment lost 5 bases, leaving 3 bases of the junction unmatched. Profiled with immunoSEQ multiplex PCR; TCRdb holds only in-frame clones, not every one. The data contain about 190,000 clones, approximately 87% of them seen just once; the ten biggest clones take up roughly 0.9%. The chain joins TRBV2 to TRBJ2-1; 10 nucleotides line up with TRBD2. Sequencing used peripheral blood. The clonotype originates from a woman aged 18-35 years who had recovered from COVID-19. In DNA, the CDR3 is TGTGCCAGCAGTATTAGCGGGGGGAACAATGAGCAGTTCTTC. Translation gives CASSISGGNNEQFF.